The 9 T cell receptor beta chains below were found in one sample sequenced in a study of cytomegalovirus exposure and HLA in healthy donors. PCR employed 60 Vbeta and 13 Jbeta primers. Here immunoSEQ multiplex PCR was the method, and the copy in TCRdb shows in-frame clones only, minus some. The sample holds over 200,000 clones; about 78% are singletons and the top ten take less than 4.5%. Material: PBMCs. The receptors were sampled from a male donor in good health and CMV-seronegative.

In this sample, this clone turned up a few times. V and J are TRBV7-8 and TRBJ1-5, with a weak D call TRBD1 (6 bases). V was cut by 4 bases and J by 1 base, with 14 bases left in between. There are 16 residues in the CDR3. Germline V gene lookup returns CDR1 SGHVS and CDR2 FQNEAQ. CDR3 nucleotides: TGTGCCAGCAGCTCAACGACAGGAATAAGCAATCAGCCCCAGCATTTT. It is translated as CASSSTTGISNQPQHF.

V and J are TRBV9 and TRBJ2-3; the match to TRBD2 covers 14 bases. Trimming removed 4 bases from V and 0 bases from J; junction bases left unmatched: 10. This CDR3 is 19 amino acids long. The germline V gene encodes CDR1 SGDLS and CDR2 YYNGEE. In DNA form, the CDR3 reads TGTGCCAGCAGCCTGAGGGGGACTAGCGGGAGTTTTAGCACAGATACGCAGTATTTT. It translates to CASSLRGTSGSFSTDTQYF.

The DNA of the CDR3 is TGTGCCAGCTCACCACCAGGGGTCAATGAGCAGTTCTTC. Its protein is CASSPPGVNEQFF. V and J are TRBV18 and TRBJ2-1; D is perhaps TRBD1 (5 bases). This CDR3 has 13 residues. Trimming cost V 0 bases and J 6 bases, with 6 bases left between them. CDR1 is KGHSH, CDR2 LQKENI, per germline.

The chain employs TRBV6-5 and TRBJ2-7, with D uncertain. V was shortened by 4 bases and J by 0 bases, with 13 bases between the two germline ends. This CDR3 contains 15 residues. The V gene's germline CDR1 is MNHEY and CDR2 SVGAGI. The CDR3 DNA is TGTGCCAGCAGTTCCCTCTACTCTAGCTCCTACGAGCAGTACTTC. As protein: CASSSLYSSSYEQYF.

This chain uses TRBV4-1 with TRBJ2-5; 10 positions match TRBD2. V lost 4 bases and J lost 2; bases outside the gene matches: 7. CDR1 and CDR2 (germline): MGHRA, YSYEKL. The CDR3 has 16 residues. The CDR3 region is CASSRFEAGGQETQYF. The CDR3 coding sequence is TGCGCCAGCAGCCGATTTGAAGCGGGAGGGCAAGAGACCCAGTACTTC.

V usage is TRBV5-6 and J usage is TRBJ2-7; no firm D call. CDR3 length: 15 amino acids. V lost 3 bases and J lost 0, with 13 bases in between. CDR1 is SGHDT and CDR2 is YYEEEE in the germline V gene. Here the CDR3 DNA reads TGTGCCAGCAGCTCGACACACGAAATCTCCTACGAGCAGTACTTC. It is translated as CASSSTHEISYEQYF.

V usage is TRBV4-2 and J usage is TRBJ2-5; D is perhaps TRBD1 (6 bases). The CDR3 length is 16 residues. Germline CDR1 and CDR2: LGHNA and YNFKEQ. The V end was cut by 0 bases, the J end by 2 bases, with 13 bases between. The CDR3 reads CASSQEGGRVQETQYF. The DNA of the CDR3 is TGTGCCAGCAGCCAAGAAGGGGGTCGGGTGCAAGAGACCCAGTACTTC.

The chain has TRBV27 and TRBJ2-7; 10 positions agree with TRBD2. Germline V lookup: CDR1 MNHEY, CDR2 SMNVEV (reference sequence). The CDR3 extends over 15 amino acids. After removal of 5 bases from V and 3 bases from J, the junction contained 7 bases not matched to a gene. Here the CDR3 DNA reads TGTGCCAGCAGTGACCGAGCGGGAGGGTACTACGAGCAGTACTTC. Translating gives CASSDRAGGYYEQYF.

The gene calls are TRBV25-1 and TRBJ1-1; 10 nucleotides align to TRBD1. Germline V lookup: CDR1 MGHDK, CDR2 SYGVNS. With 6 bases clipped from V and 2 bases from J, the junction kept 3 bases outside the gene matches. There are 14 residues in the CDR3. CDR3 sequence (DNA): TGTGCCAGCAGAATGACAGGGGGCAACACTGAAGCTTTCTTT. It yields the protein CASRMTGGNTEAFF.